The clone carrying this TCR beta chain has a single count. The sample belongs to a study of blood T cell repertoires in COVID-19. Trimming pared 5 bases from V and 5 bases from J, leaving 15 bases between. This CDR3 is built from 14 residues. Germline CDR1 is LNHDA and CDR2 is SQIVND (reference sequence). Clones were read by immunoSEQ multiplex PCR, and TCRdb kept only the in-frame ones, dropping some. In the table there are 180,000 or so clones, roughly 80% of which are singletons. The receptor's source is a human donor with acute or convalescent COVID-19. The donor label of this sample is uncertain. This chain joins TRBV19 and TRBJ2-5, with a tentative D call TRBD2 (5 bases). The sample comprised peripheral blood. In nucleotides, the CDR3 is TGTGCCAGTAGTGTCACGAAACCGGGGGAGACCCAGTACTTC. Its translation is CASSVTKPGETQYF.